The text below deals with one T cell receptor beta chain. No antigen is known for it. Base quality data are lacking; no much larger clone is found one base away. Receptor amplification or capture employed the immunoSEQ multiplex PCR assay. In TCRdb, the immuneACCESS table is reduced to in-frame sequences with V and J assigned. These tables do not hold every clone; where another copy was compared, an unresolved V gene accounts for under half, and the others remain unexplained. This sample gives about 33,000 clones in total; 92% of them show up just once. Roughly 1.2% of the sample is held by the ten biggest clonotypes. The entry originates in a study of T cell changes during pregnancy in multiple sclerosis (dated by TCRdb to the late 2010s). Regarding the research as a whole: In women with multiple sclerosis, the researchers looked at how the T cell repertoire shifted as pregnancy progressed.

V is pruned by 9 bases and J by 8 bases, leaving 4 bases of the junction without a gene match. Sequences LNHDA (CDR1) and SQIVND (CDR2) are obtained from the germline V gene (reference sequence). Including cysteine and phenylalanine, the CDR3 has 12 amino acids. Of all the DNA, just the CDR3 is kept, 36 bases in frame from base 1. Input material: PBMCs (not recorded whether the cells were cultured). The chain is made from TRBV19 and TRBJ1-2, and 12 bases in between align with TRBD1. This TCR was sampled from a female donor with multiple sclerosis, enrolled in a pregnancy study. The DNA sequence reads TGTGCCAGCCGGGACAGGGGGCTCGGCTACACCTTC. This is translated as CASRDRGLGYTF. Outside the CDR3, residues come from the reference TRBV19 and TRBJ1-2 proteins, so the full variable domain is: DGGITQSPKYLFRKEGQNVTLSCEQNLNHDAMYWYRQDPGQGLRLIYYSQIVNDFQKGDIAEGYSVSREKKESFPLTVTSAQKNPTAFYLCASRDRGLGYTFGSGTRLTVV.